One and the same sample provided the 25 T cell receptor beta chains below, sequenced in a study of T cells in tumors after PD-1 blockade. Here immunoSEQ multiplex PCR was the method, and the copy in TCRdb shows in-frame clones only, minus some. The repertoire holds fewer than 50,000 clones, with 65% to 85% as singletons. Sequencing used PBMCs, obtained before anti-PD-1 treatment. These receptor sequences come from a human donor with basal cell carcinoma.

This clone was observed a few times. The chain joins TRBV5-5 to TRBJ1-1; weak D call: TRBD1 (5 bases). Germline V gene data show CDR1 as SGHKS and CDR2 as YYEKEE (reference sequence). Trimming took off 0 bases at V and 4 bases at J, with 19 bases between the two ends. The CDR3 totals 17 residues. Written as DNA, the CDR3 is TGTGCCAGCAGCTTGGCCGAAGGTTGGGGCAAAGGCACTGAAGCTTTCTTT. Amino acid sequence: CASSLAEGWGKGTEAFF. The complete variable domain, with remaining parts taken from reference TRBV5-5 and TRBJ1-1, reads DAGVTQSPTHLIKTRGQQVTLRCSPISGHKSVSWYQQVLGQGPQFIFQYYEKEERGRGNFPDRFSARQFPNYSSELNVNALLLGDSALYLCASSLAEGWGKGTEAFFGQGTRLTVV.

This sequence joins TRBV18 and TRBJ1-2, with D uncertain. The CDR3 runs 16 residues. The V gene lost 5 bases and the J gene lost 1 base, with 17 bases spanning the gap. Germline V gene lookup returns CDR1 KGHSH and CDR2 LQKENI. The CDR3 DNA reads as TGTGCCAGCTCATCCACCGGGCCCAATCGTAACTATGGCTACACCTTC. Translated, it gives CASSSTGPNRNYGYTF.

This clone occurred once. This sequence joins TRBV20-1 and TRBJ2-4; D is perhaps TRBD2 (5 bases). Germline assignment: CDR1 DFQATT and CDR2 SNEGSKA (reference sequence). CDR3 size: 15 residues. V was trimmed by 3 bases and J by 0 bases, leaving 12 bases between them. The CDR3 sequence is CSASSDPLAKNIQYF. In DNA, the CDR3 is TGCAGTGCTAGTAGCGACCCACTAGCCAAAAACATTCAGTACTTC.

CDR3 bases: TGCGCCAGCAGCTTGGGAGTAGTAGGCTCCTACGAGCAGTACTTC. It specifies CASSLGVVGSYEQYF. The rearrangement joins TRBV5-1 to TRBJ2-7; unclear D gene. The germline V gene has CDR1 SGHRS and CDR2 YFSETQ. Trimming removed 0 bases from V and 0 bases from J, with 10 bases in between. The CDR3 is made up of 15 amino acids.

This clone appeared a few times. This sequence joins TRBV18 and TRBJ2-7; TRBD1 agrees at 9 bases. Germline CDR1 is KGHSH and CDR2 is LQKENI. The CDR3 has 16 residues. The V segment lost 5 bases and the J segment 7 bases; nucleotides outside the gene matches: 15. CDR3 sequence: CASSNTSYGTGKEQYF. The CDR3 region has the DNA TGTGCCAGCTCAAATACATCCTACGGGACAGGGAAAGAGCAGTACTTC.

The rearrangement joins TRBV19 to TRBJ1-4, with D possibly matching TRBD1 (6 bases). V gave up 2 bases and J gave up 5 bases, with 12 bases separating them. The CDR3 runs 15 residues. Germline V gives CDR1 LNHDA, CDR2 SQIVND (reference sequence). The CDR3 is CASSIRGQGNEKLFF. As DNA, the CDR3 is TGTGCCAGTAGTATACGGGGGCAGGGCAATGAAAAACTGTTTTTT.

The gene calls are TRBV28 and TRBJ1-2; D uncertain. The CDR3 consists of 13 residues. V gave up 5 bases and J gave up 8 bases, with 15 bases separating them. From germline, CDR1 is MDHEN and CDR2 SYDVKM. CDR3 sequence (DNA): TGTGCCAGCAGTCTCCCGACTCCTGACGGCTACACCTTC. Residues: CASSLPTPDGYTF.

The V and J genes are TRBV18 and TRBJ1-5; D is unresolved. Per the germline V gene, CDR1 is KGHSH and CDR2 is LQKENI. Trimming cost V 2 bases and J 2 bases, with 1 base left between them. CDR3 length: 12 amino acids. The CDR3 here is CASSPGNQPQHF. CDR3 nucleotide sequence: TGTGCCAGCTCACCAGGCAATCAGCCCCAGCATTTT. Complete variable domain (other parts from reference TRBV18 and TRBJ1-5): NAGVMQNPRHLVRRRGQEARLRCSPMKGHSHVYWYRQLPEEGLKFMVYLQKENIIDESGMPKERFSAEFPKEGPSILRIQQVVRGDSAAYFCASSPGNQPQHFGDGTRLSIL.

The gene calls are TRBV6-5 and TRBJ1-5; tentative D call: TRBD1 (6 bases). The CDR3 runs 15 residues. Germline V lookup: CDR1 MNHEY, CDR2 SVGAGI. V was cut by 6 bases and J by 0 bases, with 12 bases left in between. In DNA, the CDR3 is TGTGCCAGCAGCCGGACAGCTTATAGCAATCAGCCCCAGCATTTT. Translated: CASSRTAYSNQPQHF.

This chain joins TRBV5-6 and TRBJ2-1; D is perhaps TRBD1 or TRBD2 (6 bases each). The CDR3 length is 13 residues. In germline, CDR1 is SGHDT, CDR2 YYEEEE. Trimming took off 2 bases at V and 7 bases at J, with 10 bases between the two ends. CDR3: CASSFGGGNEQFF. In nucleotides, the CDR3 is TGTGCCAGCAGCTTCGGGGGCGGGAATGAGCAGTTCTTC.

In this sample, this clone turned up a few times. The CDR3 nucleotides are TGTGCCAGCAGCCACGATCCGGGACAGGGGTCAGATACGCAGTATTTT. Translated, it gives CASSHDPGQGSDTQYF. V usage is TRBV6-4 and J usage is TRBJ2-3; TRBD1 aligns across 10 bases. Germline V lookup: CDR1 MRHNA, CDR2 SNTAGT. J lost 4 bases, V lost 6 bases, and 10 bases had no gene match. This CDR3 contains 16 residues.

This rearrangement joins TRBV6-4 to TRBJ2-1; D is unclear. Germline CDR1 is MRHNA and CDR2 is SNTAGT. The CDR3 length is 14 residues. The V end lost 5 bases, the J end lost 3 bases, and 11 bases lay between the germline ends. CDR3 residues: CASSRGPDYNEQFF. For the CDR3, the DNA is TGTGCCAGCAGTCGTGGGCCGGACTACAATGAGCAGTTCTTC.

The V and J genes are TRBV5-6 and TRBJ1-2; 12 nucleotides align to TRBD1. After removal of 4 bases from V and 7 bases from J, the junction contained 8 bases not matched to a gene. Germline CDR1 and CDR2: SGHDT and YYEEEE. This CDR3 region has 15 residues. CDR3 sequence (DNA): TGTGCCAGCAGCGGCGCCGGGACAGGGGGCATTGGCTACACCTTC. Its protein is CASSGAGTGGIGYTF.

V is TRBV19 and J is TRBJ2-1; 9 positions agree with TRBD2. The CDR3 runs to 17 residues. Trimming took 0 bases from V and 6 from J; bases not matched to a gene: 9. Germline V lookup: CDR1 LNHDA, CDR2 SQIVND (reference sequence). The CDR3 here is CASSIDQGGGASNEQFF. CDR3 nucleotide sequence: TGTGCCAGTAGTATAGATCAAGGCGGGGGGGCAAGCAATGAGCAGTTCTTC.

The J gene is TRBJ2-7, the V gene TRBV19; TRBD1 matches at 11 bases. The CDR3 has 16 residues. With 6 bases clipped from V and 5 bases from J, the junction kept 12 bases outside the gene matches. The germline CDR1 and CDR2 sequences are LNHDA and SQIVND (reference sequence). The CDR3 nucleotides are TGTGCCAGTAGCAGTCAGTGGACAGGGGGCGGCGACGAGCAGTACTTC. Amino acid sequence: CASSSQWTGGGDEQYF. Full variable domain (rest looked up from reference TRBV19 and TRBJ2-7): DGGITQSPKYLFRKEGQNVTLSCEQNLNHDAMYWYRQDPGQGLRLIYYSQIVNDFQKGDIAEGYSVSREKKESFPLTVTSAQKNPTAFYLCASSSQWTGGGDEQYFGPGTRLTVT.

This clone was observed once. The V gene is TRBV4-1, the J gene TRBJ2-7, with D tentatively TRBD1 or TRBD2 (5 bases each). V was trimmed by 4 bases and J by 0 bases, leaving 10 bases between them. This CDR3 is 14 amino acids long. CDR1 MGHRA and CDR2 YSYEKL come from the germline V gene. CDR3 loop: CASSRDPRSYEQYF. The CDR3 region has the DNA TGCGCCAGCAGCCGGGACCCTCGCTCCTACGAGCAGTACTTC.

The rearrangement uses TRBV12-3 or TRBV12-4 and TRBJ2-5, with D possibly TRBD1 on 6 matching bases. Trimming removed 0 bases from V and 7 bases from J, with 6 bases in between. The CDR3 consists of 12 residues. The CDR3 spells CASSLAGATQYF. CDR3 DNA sequence: TGTGCCAGCAGTTTAGCGGGGGCGACCCAGTACTTC.

The chain links TRBV5-5 to TRBJ1-6, with 8 bases fitting TRBD1. From germline, CDR1 is SGHKS and CDR2 YYEKEE (reference sequence). This CDR3 has 15 amino acids. The V and J ends lost 4 bases and 7 bases, in that order; junction bases with no gene match: 7. The CDR3 is CASSPQDRANSPLHF. CDR3 bases: TGTGCCAGCAGCCCCCAGGACAGGGCAAATTCACCCCTCCACTTT.

The J gene is TRBJ2-7, the V gene TRBV4-1; D unclear. The CDR3 runs 15 residues. CDR1 MGHRA and CDR2 YSYEKL come from the germline V gene. With 4 bases removed from V and 1 base from J, the gap between germline ends came to 14 bases. The DNA for the CDR3 is TGCGCCAGCAGCCCCACTCCGACCACATCCTACGAGCAGTACTTC. This translates into CASSPTPTTSYEQYF.

This chain links TRBV2 with TRBJ2-7; 13 bases agree with TRBD2. Trimming at V came to 3 bases and at J to 1 base, leaving 12 bases not matched to a gene. The CDR3 covers 19 residues. Germline V gives CDR1 SNHLY, CDR2 FYNNEI. CDR3 protein: CASSEPGLAGPQLSYEQYF. CDR3 nucleotides: TGTGCCAGCAGTGAGCCGGGACTAGCGGGACCCCAGTTGTCCTACGAGCAGTACTTC.

V gene TRBV4-1 combines with J gene TRBJ1-2; 9 nucleotides match TRBD1. After removal of 0 bases from V and 6 bases from J, the junction contained 11 bases not matched to a gene. Germline V lookup: CDR1 MGHRA, CDR2 YSYEKL. The CDR3 runs 17 residues. The CDR3 region has the DNA TGCGCCAGCAGCCAAGAGGCGGGGGGACAGGGAGGAAATGGCTACACCTTC. Its protein is CASSQEAGGQGGNGYTF.

The chain is built from TRBV6-5 and TRBJ1-2, with 9 nucleotides matching TRBD1. The CDR3 extends over 14 amino acids. CDR1 is MNHEY and CDR2 is SVGAGI in the germline V gene. The junction had 3 bases not matched to a gene; V was cut back by 3 bases and J by 4 bases. The CDR3 spells CASSYTGGGYGYTF. The CDR3 nucleotides read TGTGCCAGCAGTTATACAGGGGGCGGCTATGGCTACACCTTC.

This clone has a handful of counts. V gene TRBV30 combines with J gene TRBJ1-6; D is unresolved. From germline, CDR1 is GTSNPN and CDR2 SVGIG (reference sequence). Trimming removed 3 bases from V and 15 bases from J, with 12 bases in between. The CDR3 spans 11 residues. The CDR3 here is CAWSRSGNLHF. The CDR3 DNA follows: TGTGCCTGGAGCCGCTCCGGGAACCTCCACTTT.

The J gene is TRBJ2-7, the V gene TRBV5-1, with unresolved D. There are 15 residues in the CDR3. Trimming cost V 0 bases and J 0 bases, with 10 bases left between them. CDR1 and CDR2 from the germline V gene are SGHRS and YFSETQ. Here the CDR3 reads CASSLAGGSSYEQYF. DNA for the CDR3: TGCGCCAGCAGCTTGGCAGGCGGAAGCTCCTACGAGCAGTACTTC.

The chain carries TRBV24-1 and TRBJ1-1; D may be TRBD1 (5 bases). Trimming removed 1 base at V and 1 base at J, with 18 bases between. The CDR3 totals 18 residues. In germline, CDR1 is KGHDR, CDR2 SFDVKD. CDR3 sequence reads: CATSDLSGTVPSNTEAFF. CDR3 DNA sequence: TGTGCCACCAGTGATTTATCCGGGACTGTCCCCTCGAACACTGAAGCTTTCTTT.